This T cell receptor (beta chain) was profiled in a study of OX40 agonist ivuxolimab in advanced cancers. Profiled with immunoSEQ multiplex PCR; TCRdb holds only in-frame clones, not every one. The sample shows 90,000 or so clones, 89% of them seen only once. In this sample, this clone turned up once. Its antigen is unidentified. People who had autoimmune disease history or systemic immunosuppression were excluded. Notes on the study in general: Both CD4+ and CD8+ T cell populations in blood had undergone clonal expansion by week 6 at 0.1 to 3.0 mg/kg.

V lost 4 bases and J lost 5, with 12 bases in between. The CDR3 extends over 13 amino acids. The germline gives CDR1 SGHNT, CDR2 YYREEE (reference sequence). The chain couples TRBV5-4 to TRBJ2-5; a weak D match, TRBD2 (5 bases). The material sequenced was CD4+ or CD8+ T cells sorted from blood, taken in a trial of the OX40 agonist ivuxolimab. The TCR sequence derives from an adult with an advanced solid tumor such as melanoma, head and neck, liver or kidney cancer. The CDR3 coding sequence is TGTGCCAGCAGCCTGGGAGCCCGGGAGACCCAGTACTTC. Translated: CASSLGARETQYF.